This entry lists 15 T cell receptor beta chains sequenced from one sample in a study of blood T cell repertoires in COVID-19. Here immunoSEQ multiplex PCR was the method, and the copy in TCRdb shows in-frame clones only, minus some. This table has 250,000 to 350,000 clones, roughly 90% appearing once. The sequencing sample was made of peripheral blood. The receptors were gathered from a woman aged 55-69 years with acute or convalescent COVID-19.

The chain joins TRBV7-2 to TRBJ2-2, with 8 bases that match TRBD1. Looked up from germline, CDR1 is SGHTA and CDR2 is FQGNSA. V lost 1 base, J lost 7 bases, and 2 bases stayed unmatched. The length of the CDR3 is 14 residues. The DNA of the CDR3 is TGTGCCAGCAGCTTAGGGGGACAGGTCGGGGAGCTGTTTTTT. Residues: CASSLGGQVGELFF.

The V gene is TRBV6-5, the J gene TRBJ1-6, with 8 positions matching TRBD1. CDR1 MNHEY and CDR2 SVGAGI come from the germline V gene. The CDR3 runs 14 residues. Trimming removed 6 bases from V and 8 bases from J; junction bases left unmatched: 6. CDR3 protein: CASRDREGHSPLHF. The CDR3 region has the DNA TGTGCCAGCAGGGACAGGGAAGGCCATTCACCCCTCCACTTT.

The genes are TRBV20-1 and TRBJ1-5; D unclear. This CDR3 spans 14 amino acids. Germline CDR1 DFQATT, CDR2 SNEGSKA (reference sequence). V gave up 3 bases and J gave up 0 bases, with 9 bases separating them. The CDR3 loop is CSASSEYSNQPQHF. As DNA, the CDR3 is TGCAGTGCTAGTTCGGAGTATAGCAATCAGCCCCAGCATTTT.

V is TRBV20-1 and J is TRBJ2-1; 14 nucleotides match TRBD2. From germline, CDR1 is DFQATT and CDR2 SNEGSKA (reference sequence). The length of the CDR3 is 16 residues. V gave up 3 bases and J gave up 4 bases; unmatched junction bases: 5. The CDR3 coding sequence is TGCAGTGCTAGTCACCGGACTAGCGGGGGGTACAATGAGCAGTTCTTC. It encodes CSASHRTSGGYNEQFF.

The chain joins TRBV6-5 to TRBJ2-2; a weak D match, TRBD1 (5 bases). The CDR3 has 12 residues. With 7 bases removed from V and 4 bases from J, the gap between germline ends came to 7 bases. Germline CDR1 is MNHEY and CDR2 is SVGAGI. The CDR3 loop is CASTRGTGELFF. For the CDR3, the DNA is TGTGCCAGCACAAGGGGCACCGGGGAGCTGTTTTTT.

This rearrangement joins TRBV7-3 to TRBJ2-2; TRBD1 is a possible D gene (5 bases). This CDR3 region has 15 residues. The V end was cut by 0 bases, the J end by 4 bases, with 9 bases between. Germline values: CDR1 SGHTA, CDR2 FQGTGA. CDR3 region: CASSLTERGTGELFF. The CDR3 region has the DNA TGTGCCAGCAGCTTAACGGAAAGGGGCACCGGGGAGCTGTTTTTT.

The table lists this clone with a count of one. This chain uses TRBV6-5 with TRBJ1-5; D uncertain. The germline V gene has CDR1 MNHEY and CDR2 SVGAGI. The length of the CDR3 is 15 residues. V lost 0 bases to trimming and J lost 0 bases, with 6 bases between them. CDR3 nucleotide sequence: TGTGCCAGCAGTTACTCCTCACATAGCAATCAGCCCCAGCATTTT. Protein product: CASSYSSHSNQPQHF.

The chain uses TRBV4-3 and TRBJ1-2; D may be TRBD1 (5 bases). CDR1 and CDR2 (germline): LGHNA, YSLEER. Trimming removed 0 bases at V and 8 bases at J, with 13 bases between. The CDR3 is 14 residues long. The CDR3 loop reads CASSQDPGVSGYTF. DNA of the CDR3: TGCGCCAGCAGCCAAGATCCGGGGGTTTCAGGCTACACCTTC.

The chain couples TRBV11-2 to TRBJ2-1, with 8 bases identical to TRBD2. Germline assignment: CDR1 SGHAT and CDR2 FQNNGV. Unmatched junction bases numbered 4, after V lost 4 bases and J lost 5 bases. The CDR3 sequence is 14 residues long. The CDR3 sequence: CASSSIAGNNEQFF. In DNA form, the CDR3 reads TGTGCCAGCAGCTCCATAGCGGGGAACAATGAGCAGTTCTTC.

The V and J genes are TRBV3-1 (or the pseudogene TRBV3-2) and TRBJ2-1; 8 bases agree with TRBD2. Germline CDR1 is LGHDT and CDR2 is YNNKEL (reference sequence). This CDR3 has 13 amino acids. V was pared by 6 bases and J by 7 bases, with 5 bases of the junction left unmatched. CDR3 sequence: CASRAGGANEQFF. The CDR3 bases are TGTGCCAGCAGGGCGGGGGGCGCGAATGAGCAGTTCTTC.

Details on this clone: The sample has other DNA sequences that encode this CDR3 too. The J gene is TRBJ2-7, the V gene TRBV5-1, with 10 positions matching TRBD1. The CDR3 is made up of 15 amino acids. J lost 4 bases, V lost 0 bases, and 4 bases had no gene match. The germline CDR1 and CDR2 sequences are SGHRS and YFSETQ. CDR3 in amino acids: CASSLAGQGGYEQYF. CDR3 nucleotides: TGCGCCAGCAGCTTGGCCGGACAGGGGGGATACGAGCAGTACTTC.

This chain joins TRBV10-3 and TRBJ1-1; 9 nucleotides align to TRBD1. CDR1 is ENHRY and CDR2 is SYGVKD in the germline V gene. V lost 6 bases and J lost 7; bases outside the gene matches: 12. This CDR3 is built from 15 residues. The CDR3 DNA sequence: TGTGCCATCAGCCGGGACAGGGAGGCGCCGGGTGAAGCTTTCTTT. This sequence encodes CAISRDREAPGEAFF.

The chain links TRBV28 to TRBJ2-7; the match to TRBD2 covers 9 bases. The CDR3 is 17 amino acids. The germline CDR1 and CDR2 sequences are MDHEN and SYDVKM. Losses at the gene ends were 8 bases for V and 0 bases for J; bases not matched to a gene: 14. The CDR3 sequence is CASPLVPETSGSYEQYF. The CDR3 DNA reads TGTGCCAGCCCCCTTGTCCCCGAGACTAGCGGCTCCTACGAGCAGTACTTC.

CDR3 DNA sequence: TGTGCCAGCAGCACCGCACAGGGTGCGGGGGTAGAACTGTTTTTT. It encodes CASSTAQGAGVELFF. This chain joins TRBV13 and TRBJ1-4, with D possibly matching TRBD1 (6 bases). Germline V CDR1 and CDR2: PRHDT, FYEKMQ (reference sequence). Between the trimmed V and J ends, which lost 5 bases and 12 bases, there was a span of 22 bases. The CDR3 is 15 residues long.

V usage is TRBV27 and J usage is TRBJ1-3; 7 nucleotides match TRBD1. V dropped 6 bases and J dropped 2; count of bases not matched to a gene: 4. In germline, CDR1 is MNHEY, CDR2 SMNVEV (reference sequence). The CDR3 is 14 residues long. CDR3 sequence (DNA): TGTGCCAGCAGCCCCAGGGGGGCTGGAAACACCATATATTTT. Protein sequence: CASSPRGAGNTIYF.